Listed here are 18 T cell receptor beta chains from one sample, sequenced in a study of blood T cells in healthy people across ages. Combining a sample-barcoded 5' primer with a J-beta primer mix, a second PCR ran for about 7 to 11 cycles. TCRdb used MiXCR to reprocess the 5' RACE reads, holding one entry per CDR3 protein. Here the sample spans about 1.8 million distinct CDR3 sequences, roughly 50% being singletons. The sample consisted of blood. These receptors all come from a woman aged 40-49 years in good health.

The rearrangement joins TRBV6-2 or TRBV6-3 to TRBJ2-3, with 10 bases identical to TRBD1. With V trimmed by 6 bases and J by 6 bases, 9 bases remained unmatched. CDR1 and CDR2 from the germline V gene are MNHEY and SVGEGT. This CDR3 is 15 amino acids long. The DNA for the CDR3 is TGTGCCAGCAGCAGACTGGGGACAGGGGTGGATACGCAGTATTTT. Protein: CASSRLGTGVDTQYF.

The chain employs TRBV2 and TRBJ2-4, with D perhaps TRBD1 (6 bases). The end of the DNA fits TRBJ2-7 better, so the J call may be wrong. This CDR3 is built from 14 residues. Germline CDR1 is SNHLY and CDR2 is FYNNEI. In DNA form, the CDR3 reads TGTGCCAGCTCCAGGGGAAGTCGGGGCTACGAGCAGTACTTC. This sequence encodes CASSRGSRGYEQYF.

The J gene is TRBJ2-5, the V gene TRBV3-1; D call uncertain. CDR1 is LGHDT, CDR2 YNNKEL, per germline (reference sequence). The length of the CDR3 is 15 residues. V lost 5 bases, J lost 0 bases, and 13 bases lay in between. The CDR3 loop reads CASSAPNINQETQYF. CDR3 sequence (DNA): TGTGCCAGCAGCGCCCCGAACATAAACCAAGAGACCCAGTACTTC.

CDR3 in DNA: TGTGCCAGCAGTGATGGGACAGGGGGCTCGATATACAATGAGCAGTTCTTC. Encoded protein: CASSDGTGGSIYNEQFF. The chain employs TRBV6-1 and TRBJ2-1; 12 nucleotides align to TRBD1. Per the germline V gene, CDR1 is MNHNS and CDR2 is SASEGT. This CDR3 is built from 17 residues. V was clipped by 3 bases and J by 4 bases; unmatched bases: 7.

The chain combines TRBV20-1 with TRBJ2-3; D is uncertain. The V end was cut by 2 bases, the J end by 0 bases, with 9 bases between. Germline loops: CDR1 DFQATT, CDR2 SNEGSKA (reference sequence). This CDR3 is 14 amino acids long. The CDR3 DNA sequence: TGCAGTGCTAGAACTGCGGCTAGCACAGATACGCAGTATTTT. Its protein is CSARTAASTDTQYF.

This clonotype showed up just a few times. The chain carries TRBV6-2 or TRBV6-3 and TRBJ2-3, with TRBD2 matching 10 bases. Germline CDR1 and CDR2: MNHEY and SVGEGT. The CDR3 sequence is 15 residues long. Losses at the gene ends were 6 bases for V and 4 bases for J; bases not matched to a gene: 7. The CDR3 loop reads CASRTSGPLADTQYF. CDR3 coding DNA: TGTGCCAGCAGGACTAGCGGGCCCCTCGCAGATACGCAGTATTTT.

This clonotype has only a few counts. The rearrangement uses TRBV19 and TRBJ2-3, with D uncertain. Per the germline V gene, CDR1 is LNHDA and CDR2 is SQIVND (reference sequence). The V and J ends lost 4 bases and 2 bases respectively, with 10 bases between them. The CDR3 contains 14 residues. The CDR3, as DNA: TGTGCCAGTAGTACCGAGAGAGACACAGATACGCAGTATTTT. Its protein product is CASSTERDTDTQYF.

The chain couples TRBV20-1 to TRBJ2-1; D is unresolved. Germline CDR1 reads DFQATT; CDR2 reads SNEGSKA (reference sequence). CDR3 length: 13 amino acids. V shed 1 base and J shed 9 bases, with 13 bases lying between them. The CDR3 DNA reads TGCAGTGCTAGAGGCGCCTGGTGGGGTGAGCAGTTCTTC. It codes for CSARGAWWGEQFF.

Only a few counts were recorded for this clonotype. The rearrangement links TRBV10-3 to TRBJ1-5, with D hard to call. CDR3 length equals 15 residues. The germline V and J ends were trimmed by 2 bases and 1 base, with 9 bases remaining between them. Germline CDR1 is ENHRY and CDR2 is SYGVKD. CDR3 sequence (DNA): TGTGCCATCAGTGAGGCTGCAAGAAGCAATCAGCCCCAGCATTTT. It yields the protein CAISEAARSNQPQHF.

The chain is built from TRBV5-7 and TRBJ1-3; no clear D gene. TRBV5-7 is marked as an open reading frame, function uncertain. CDR3 length: 13 residues. V shed 0 bases and J shed 4 bases, with 5 bases lying between them. For the CDR3, the DNA is TGTGCCAGCAGCTTGGTTGAGGGAAACACCATATATTTT. It is translated as CASSLVEGNTIYF.

This clonotype was seen a handful of times. The chain employs TRBV11-2 and TRBJ2-3, with a possible D match to TRBD2 (6 bases). The CDR3 covers 13 residues. Trimming took 3 bases from V and 8 from J, leaving 12 bases between them. The V gene's germline CDR1 is SGHAT and CDR2 FQNNGV. The CDR3 loop is CASSLYQEGTQYF. CDR3 DNA: TGTGCCAGCAGCTTGTATCAGGAGGGTACGCAGTATTTT.

This sequence joins TRBV9 and TRBJ2-3, with D perhaps TRBD1 or TRBD2 (6 bases each). CDR3 length equals 17 residues. CDR1 and CDR2 (germline): SGDLS, YYNGEE. V was pared by 4 bases and J by 2 bases, with 20 bases between. The DNA of the CDR3 is TGTGCCAGCAGCCCTAGGGGTCGGGGGCGCGCCACAGATACGCAGTATTTT. Amino acid sequence: CASSPRGRGRATDTQYF. Together with reference TRBV9 and TRBJ2-3, the CDR3 gives the full variable domain: DSGVTQTPKHLITATGQRVTLRCSPRSGDLSVYWYQQSLDQGLQFLIQYYNGEERAKGNILERFSAQQFPDLHSELNLSSLELGDSALYFCASSPRGRGRATDTQYFGPGTRLTVL.

This clonotype was found a few times. The chain combines TRBV10-3 with TRBJ2-3; D ambiguous. The germline CDR1 and CDR2 sequences are ENHRY and SYGVKD. V gave up 9 bases and J gave up 1 base, with 11 bases separating them. The CDR3 extends over 13 amino acids. Here the CDR3 reads CAIKRLGTDTQYF. The CDR3 DNA sequence: TGTGCCATTAAAAGACTCGGCACAGATACGCAGTATTTT.

The chain has TRBV5-1 and TRBJ1-1; weak D call: TRBD1 (6 bases). The CDR3 is made up of 14 amino acids. The ends were cut back, 4 bases at V and 1 base at J, with 11 bases in the middle. Per the germline V gene, CDR1 is SGHRS and CDR2 is YFSETQ. CDR3 DNA sequence: TGCGCCAGCAGCGTGGAGGGACAGAACACTGAAGCTTTCTTT. Translated, it gives CASSVEGQNTEAFF.

The chain recombines TRBV7-2 with TRBJ2-7, with unresolved D. V lost 3 bases to trimming and J lost 2 bases, with 14 bases between them. The length of the CDR3 is 15 residues. Germline-derived CDR1 and CDR2 are SGHTA and FQGNSA. The CDR3 bases are TGTGCCAGCAGCTTTGGTTCGGGTAATCCCTACGAGCAGTACTTC. Translation: CASSFGSGNPYEQYF.

V and J are TRBV27 and TRBJ1-5, with D perhaps TRBD1 (5 bases). Trimming shortened V by 2 bases and J by 0 bases, and 14 bases separated the two germline ends. Per germline, CDR1 MNHEY and CDR2 SMNVEV (reference sequence). The CDR3 is made up of 17 amino acids. Written as DNA, the CDR3 is TGTGCCAGCAGTTTAAGTTGGGGCAGCTTTAGCAATCAGCCCCAGCATTTT. This encodes CASSLSWGSFSNQPQHF.

The rearrangement uses TRBV20-1 and TRBJ1-5, with 10 nucleotides matching TRBD1. Trimming took 6 bases from V and 2 from J; bases not matched to a gene: 10. The germline gives CDR1 DFQATT, CDR2 SNEGSKA (reference sequence). The CDR3 spans 16 residues. The CDR3 DNA is TGCAGTGCCTTAATGACAGGGGGCGGTGGCAATCAGCCCCAGCATTTT. Encoded protein: CSALMTGGGGNQPQHF.

This clonotype was counted only a few times. The chain employs TRBV7-2 and TRBJ2-1; TRBD2 aligns across 9 bases. The V and J ends lost 7 bases and 5 bases, in that order; junction bases with no gene match: 9. There are 15 residues in the CDR3. The germline CDR1 and CDR2 sequences are SGHTA and FQGNSA. The CDR3 spells CASTRGGGANNEQFF. In DNA, the CDR3 is TGTGCCAGCACCAGGGGCGGGGGGGCGAACAATGAGCAGTTCTTC.